This is a list of T cell receptor beta chains from one sample in a study of T cells in localized non-small cell lung cancer. Method: immunoSEQ multiplex PCR; TCRdb's copy keeps in-frame clones and lacks some. The sample lists 5,500 to 7,000 clones; roughly half were seen once. The sample in question was lymph node tissue, obtained before any cancer treatment. The receptors stem from a man aged 35-75 years with stage I lung adenocarcinoma. Each CDR3 is given with its conserved first and last residue. D genes are given only for firm matches. Part of the rows lack a size; the others show once, few, many or a class for expanded clones.

J | D | size | V | CDR3 | DNA
TRBJ1-2 | NA | medium-sized | TRBV6-8 | CASSPDRTYGYTF | TGTGCCAGCAGCCCGGACAGAACCTATGGCTACACCTTC
TRBJ1-2 | NA | medium-sized | TRBV11-3 | CASSLGAGNSNYTF | TGTGCCAGCAGTCTGGGGGCCGGGAATTCTAACTATACCTTC
TRBJ2-1 | NA | NA | TRBV6-8 | CASSLGGPYNEQFF | TGTGCCAGCAGTTTAGGCGGACCCTACAATGAGCAGTTCTTC
TRBJ1-2 | NA | NA | TRBV4-1 | CASSPRATDGYTF | TGCGCCAGCAGCCCCAGGGCAACGGATGGCTACACCTTC
TRBJ2-2 | NA | NA | TRBV9 | CASSFELTGELFF | TGTGCCAGCAGCTTTGAACTCACCGGGGAGCTGTTTTTT
TRBJ2-5 | NA | NA | TRBV9 | CASSPNVGETQYF | TGTGCCAGCAGCCCCAACGTTGGAGAGACCCAGTACTTC
TRBJ2-1 | NA | NA | TRBV30 | CAWKGYNEQFF | TGTGCCTGGAAGGGGTACAATGAGCAGTTCTTC
TRBJ1-6 | NA | few | TRBV30 | CAWHEGLSPLHF | TGTGCCTGGCATGAAGGTCTGTCACCCCTCCACTTT
TRBJ2-2 | NA | once | TRBV30 | CAWKGNRRTAGELFF | TGTGCCTGGAAGGGGAATCGGAGAACGGCCGGGGAGCTGTTTTTT
TRBJ2-3 | NA | NA | TRBV14 | CASSQQLASTDTQYF | TGTGCCAGCAGCCAACAACTAGCCTCCACAGATACGCAGTATTTT
TRBJ1-3 | NA | few | TRBV6-8 | CASSYDNSGNTIYF | TGTGCCAGCAGTTACGACAACTCTGGAAACACCATATATTTT
TRBJ2-7 | TRBD1 | NA | TRBV29-1 | CSVGRDSNEQYF | TGCAGCGTGGGCCGGGACAGCAACGAGCAGTACTTC
TRBJ1-2 | NA | NA | TRBV19 | CASSPRQGRVGYTF | TGTGCCAGTAGTCCCCGGCAGGGGCGGGTTGGCTACACCTTC
TRBJ2-6 | NA | few | TRBV7-1 | CASSLIPEVLNTGANVLTF | TGTGCCAGCAGCTTAATACCGGAGGTCCTTAACACTGGGGCCAACGTCCTGACTTTC
TRBJ2-1 | TRBD1 | few | TRBV28 | CASRKPGQWNEQFF | TGTGCCAGCAGAAAACCGGGACAGTGGAATGAGCAGTTCTTC
TRBJ1-3 | NA | NA | TRBV15 | CATSRERGGNTIYF | TGTGCCACCAGCAGAGAAAGGGGTGGAAACACCATATATTTT
TRBJ2-3 | TRBD2 | few | TRBV25-1 | CASSQAGSTDTQYF | TGTGCCAGCAGCCAAGCGGGAAGCACAGATACGCAGTATTTT
TRBJ2-3 | TRBD2 | NA | TRBV28 | CASSPGRARNTQYF | TGTGCCAGCAGCCCAGGGAGGGCCCGTAATACGCAGTATTTT
TRBJ1-2 | NA | few | TRBV6-1 | CASSEARSGRGYTF | TGTGCCAGCAGTGAAGCGCGGTCGGGACGGGGCTACACCTTC
TRBJ2-7 | TRBD2 | few | TRBV11-3 | CASSLDRLAGAYEQYF | TGTGCCAGCAGCTTAGACCGACTAGCGGGGGCCTACGAGCAGTATTTC
TRBJ1-1 | NA | medium-sized | TRBV6-8 | CASRAPGSTEAFF | TGTGCCAGCAGGGCCCCAGGGAGCACTGAAGCTTTCTTT
TRBJ2-7 | NA | few | TRBV9 | CASSVSRDREDSYEQYF | TGTGCCAGCAGTGTAAGCCGAGACAGGGAGGACTCCTACGAGCAGTACTTC
TRBJ2-2 | NA | few | TRBV7-5 | CASSWARLDPANTGELFF | TGTGCCAGCAGCTGGGCCAGGTTGGACCCCGCGAACACCGGGGAGCTGTTTTTT
TRBJ1-5 | NA | NA | TRBV28 | CASSTRQYVSNQPQHF | TGTGCCAGCAGTACTCGACAGTATGTTAGCAATCAGCCCCAGCATTTT
TRBJ1-1 | NA | few | TRBV6-7 | CASSYSLTVEAFF | TGTGCCAGCAGTTACTCTTTGACAGTTGAAGCTTTCTTT
TRBJ2-4 | TRBD2 | NA | TRBV10-2 | CASILGLAGGNIQYF | TGCGCCAGCATATTAGGACTAGCGGGAGGAAACATTCAGTACTTC
TRBJ1-6 | TRBD1 | few | TRBV11-3 | CASSVRGLGSPLHF | TGTGCCAGCAGCGTCAGGGGGTTGGGTTCACCCCTCCACTTT